This T cell receptor (beta chain) is drawn from a study of spatial heterogeneity in lung cancer. Study context: Averaged across combinations, each unique TCR and UMI pairing appeared more than ten times in raw reads, which were uncorrected.

The time point denotes: sample taken at primary tumor resection. There were 72 donors, all of them untreated patients with early-stage non-small cell lung cancer. In each case, whole RNA from tumor, nontumor lung or frozen PBMC was sequenced unsorted. To note about this clonotype: The antigen remains undetermined.

Study conclusions and caveats: At resection, ubiquitous expanded tumor TCRs appeared in blood more than at follow-up.

TCRdb analysed the 5' RACE reads with MiXCR anew, one entry per CDR3 protein. The data show some 44,000 distinct CDR3 sequences, roughly an eighth seen once. Germline V gives CDR1 SGHNT, CDR2 YYREEE (reference sequence). CDR3 size: 14 residues. Losses at the gene ends were 1 base for V and 2 bases for J; bases not matched to a gene: 2. The chain uses TRBV5-4 and TRBJ2-7, with 8 bases lining up with TRBD2. Sequencing used PBMCs, obtained at surgery. The TCR originated in a male donor with early-stage non-small cell lung cancer. The CDR3 region is CASSLIGGAYEQYF. CDR3 nucleotides: TGTGCCAGCAGCTTGATCGGGGGGGCCTACGAGCAGTACTTC.